The T cell receptor beta chain under discussion was sequenced for a study of shared clonotypes between healthy human individuals. Study background: Plates per donor: three CD4 naive, three CD4 memory, two CD8 naive, one CD8 memory. Whole-study findings and limits: The study sampled only blood, and tissue repertoires likely differ.

The table came from immunoSEQ multiplex PCR; TCRdb's copy has only in-frame clones and leaves some out. Of around 2.5 million clones detected, 93% appear once; the ten largest clones hold around 0.4%. This clone was seen just once. The antigen is undetermined. Germline V lookup: CDR1 KGHSH, CDR2 LQKENI. This CDR3 has 16 residues. Germline trimming cut 6 bases from V and 6 bases from J; bases unmatched to any gene: 14. The sequence came from a man younger than 30 in good health. Some clones in this sample may be carry-over from other donors' samples. The rearrangement joins TRBV18 to TRBJ2-1, with TRBD2 matching 7 bases. Input material: naive CD4+ T cells from PBMCs. The subset was: CD45RA+ positively selected. The chain's CDR3 is CASSTWGGSRFNEQFF. The CDR3 nucleotides are TGTGCCAGCTCCACTTGGGGCGGGAGTCGTTTCAATGAGCAGTTCTTC.